This T cell receptor (beta chain) was recovered during a study of T cells in Graves' hyperthyroidism and ophthalmopathy (dated by TCRdb to about 2019). Study-wide context: To identify distinguishing TCR V-J signatures, a discovery cohort of about a hundred patients was used, comprising some 45 with Graves' ophthalmopathy and about 59 with stable Graves' hyperthyroidism. Prospective prediction of ophthalmopathy was tested in an independent validation cohort of 18 hyperthyroidism patients and 17 patients who later progressed to ophthalmopathy. The 100 discovery patients were randomly divided into training and test sets at a 7:3 ratio. The study also compared thyroid tissue and blood T-cell repertoires from several Graves' hyperthyroidism patients. After blood sampling, hyperthyroidism patients were treated with methimazole at a starting dose of 30 mg daily, and ophthalmopathy patients were treated with high-dose intravenous methylprednisolone. The paper reports TCR Vbeta CDR3 sequencing of over 130 peripheral blood samples: under 45 ophthalmopathy, about 75 hyperthyroidism and approximately 17 progressor patients.

Overall results and qualifications from the work: Sample size was not statistically predetermined, and investigators were not blinded to group allocation. During validation, the model predicted progression to ophthalmopathy a median of about 6.3 months ahead of onset, with around 70% sensitivity and about 75% specificity. Most expanded thyroid clonotypes (frequency above 0.001) were also detected in blood, suggesting blood repertoires may reflect thyroid immune responses. In cross-validation, a model built on a 13 V-J signature told ophthalmopathy apart from stable hyperthyroidism with under 90% sensitivity and roughly 82% specificity, and in testing the same model reached 80%/75%.

Patients with uncontrolled infections, other autoimmune diseases, pregnancy or lactation were excluded. Clinical symptoms, serum thyroxine and TRAb, thyroid ultrasound, and orbital computed tomography formed the basis for the diagnoses. Trizol reagent was used to extract total RNA, and RNA quality was then checked on an Agilent 2100 Bioanalyzer. Measured from the cysteine to the phenylalanine, the CDR3 is 11 residues long. Only CDR3 DNA is held: 33 bases, read in frame from base 1. V drops 4 bases and J drops 8 bases, leaving 11 bases in between. Sequences SQVTM (CDR1) and ANQGSEA (CDR2) are obtained from the germline V gene. Amplification of TCR beta CDR3 regions was carried out from RNA transcripts. A first-round RT-PCR of the TCR CDR3 used the HTBI primer set with the Qiagen OneStep RT-PCR kit. Libraries were constructed in a second round of multiplex PCR, after which size selection and purification were carried out. Sequencing of the libraries was done on an Illumina HiSeq2000 using paired-end 100 bp reads. The authors processed their data as follows. Raw data were processed with SOAPnuke, discarding reads with adapters, uncalled bases, mean Phred below 15, or no exact constant-primer or identifier match. COPE v1.2.5 was used to merge the high-quality paired reads, and each unique nucleotide sequence was defined as a clonotype. Clonotypes were aligned to IMGT TRBV, TRBD and TRBJ reference segments using MiTCR v1.1. The analysis included only V-J combinations with a frequency above 0.0001, which together covered 98% to 99.2% of the repertoires. A TCS score was defined as the ratio between F50 (clonal expansion) and ExV (chaos), using BLOSUM62-based TCRdist between CDR3 peptides within each V-J. Welch's t-statistics and random forest reduced 450 to 600 V-J features to under 15, which were used in a naive Bayes classifier (R e1071). Thyroid-blood repertoire similarity was quantified with the Morisita-Horn index. Using fastp at Q25 and MiXCR, TCRdb reprocessed the public reads and kept productive beta chains. Identical CDR3 proteins give one entry, which carries the most common genes and DNA. V and J calls and clone size were set by TCRdb, not the authors. The sample profile shows roughly 500,000 distinct CDR3 sequences; 46% of them were found once. The top ten clonotypes cover 44% of the sample.

As regards this clonotype: The antigen this receptor binds is unknown. No clone much larger than this one lies a single base away; base qualities are absent.

The sample consisted of peripheral blood or thyroid tissue (not recorded which). This clonotype was sampled from an adult woman with Graves' disease, either hyperthyroidism or ophthalmopathy (not recorded which). Recombination linked TRBV29-1 to TRBJ1-2; no D segment can be confidently identified. The CDR3 protein: CSVVSRGGYTF. The sequence in DNA is TGCAGCGTTGTAAGTAGAGGGGGCTACACCTTC.